This T cell receptor (beta chain) was captured in a study of human T cells and chemical hapten exposure. About the study: Patients had diphenylcyclopropenone applied to the scalp weekly throughout the approximately 25-week study. Per-sample variation in TCR yield stemmed mainly from small pooled library volume differences.

Time point described: pre-sensitization, week 0. Treatment described: therapeutic diphenylcyclopropenone sensitization with weekly scalp DPC. The starting material, unfractionated whole blood, was used for total RNA extraction. This clonotype was counted only a few times. The CDR3 contains 16 residues. The germline V gene has CDR1 MNHEY and CDR2 SVGAGI. V was shortened by 6 bases and J by 3 bases, with 21 bases between the two germline ends. A single record per CDR3 protein comes from TCRdb applying MiXCR to the RACE reads. The sample contains more than 300,000 distinct CDR3 sequences, around 5.5% of which appear only once.

This chain connects TRBV6-5 to TRBJ2-7; possible D gene TRBD1, 7 bases. Sequences were derived from whole blood, sampled in connection with sensitization to the hapten diphenylcyclopropenone (DPC). This sequence originates from a woman aged 18-30 years with alopecia areata. Some clones in this sample may be carry-over from other donors' samples. The DNA of the CDR3 is TGTGCCAGCAGGCTCACATGGGCGGGACAGAGCTACGAGCAGTACTTC. Amino acids: CASRLTWAGQSYEQYF.